A selection of T cell receptor beta chains follows, all from one sample in a study of a mutant IDH1 vaccine in newly diagnosed glioma. The method was immunoSEQ multiplex PCR; TCRdb's version includes in-frame clones alone and lacks a portion of them. The sample contains about 38,000 clones, 75% to 80% of which appear only once. For these TCRs, the target antigens are not known. The sequences come from PBMCs, collected from a glioma patient whose treatment included an IDH1 peptide vaccine. These receptors were obtained from a man in his forties or fifties with glioma. Both conserved end residues are part of each CDR3. The order of the fields is V gene, clone size, D gene, CDR3 length, J gene, CDR3 protein, CDR3 DNA. A D gene is named only where the DNA matches it firmly. Where a row states a size, it is once, few, many or the class of an expanded clone; other rows omit it.

TRBV5-8	few	.	15	TRBJ1-1	CASSTRGLFGTEAFF	TGTGCCAGCAGCACCAGGGGACTTTTCGGCACTGAAGCTTTCTTT
TRBV2	.	.	15	TRBJ1-1	CASSVRDGMNTEAFF	TGTGCCAGCAGTGTTAGGGACGGAATGAACACTGAAGCTTTCTTT
TRBV6-5	.	TRBD1	13	TRBJ2-1	CASSYDRGNEQFF	TGTGCCAGCAGTTACGACAGGGGGAATGAGCAGTTCTTC
TRBV15	.	.	16	TRBJ1-2	CATSRGGPEAREGYTF	TGTGCCACCAGCAGAGGCGGGCCTGAGGCCCGGGAAGGCTACACCTTC
TRBV6-6	few	.	16	TRBJ2-2	CASSYSSRGDTGELFF	TGTGCCAGCAGTTACTCGAGTAGGGGGGACACCGGGGAGCTGTTTTTT
TRBV6-1	.	.	14	TRBJ2-3	CATTRTASTDTQYF	TGTGCCACCACCAGGACAGCCAGCACAGATACGCAGTATTTT
TRBV6-5	.	.	13	TRBJ1-1	CASSVALGDEAFF	TGTGCCAGCAGTGTGGCCCTGGGTGATGAAGCTTTCTTT
TRBV7-9	once	.	14	TRBJ1-1	CASSLVGVNTEAFF	TGTGCCAGCAGCTTAGTTGGGGTGAACACTGAAGCTTTCTTT
TRBV9	.	.	11	TRBJ1-1	CASSVGRKAFF	TGTGCCAGCAGCGTCGGCAGAAAAGCTTTCTTT
TRBV29-1	.	.	14	TRBJ1-5	CSVMEETGNQPQHF	TGCAGCGTTATGGAGGAGACGGGCAATCAGCCCCAGCATTTT
TRBV7-8	.	.	11	TRBJ2-7	CASSLVDEQYF	TGTGCCAGCAGCTTAGTCGACGAGCAGTACTTC
TRBV5-1	.	.	14	TRBJ1-2	CASSSEAQGGGYTF	TGCGCCAGCAGCTCCGAAGCGCAGGGAGGTGGCTACACCTTC
TRBV5-1	once	TRBD1	14	TRBJ2-3	CASSSGTDTDTQYF	TGCGCCAGCAGCTCAGGGACAGACACAGATACGCAGTATTTT
TRBV7-8	.	TRBD1	14	TRBJ2-2	CASSWRQGAGELFF	TGTGCCAGCAGCTGGCGACAGGGGGCCGGGGAGCTGTTTTTT
TRBV5-1	.	.	15	TRBJ1-4	CASSPQGAANEKLFF	TGCGCCAGCAGCCCCCAAGGGGCCGCTAATGAAAAACTGTTTTTT
TRBV6-1	.	.	17	TRBJ1-6	CASSESRPSSYNSPLHF	TGTGCCAGCAGTGAATCCCGCCCCAGCTCCTATAATTCACCCCTCCACTTT
TRBV19	.	TRBD2	16	TRBJ2-2	CASKWEAGGWTGELFF	TGTGCCAGTAAATGGGAAGCGGGAGGGTGGACCGGGGAGCTGTTTTTT
TRBV29-1	.	.	16	TRBJ2-2	CSVPPLGSLGTGELFF	TGCAGCGTCCCCCCTCTGGGAAGCTTGGGGACCGGGGAGCTGTTTTTT
TRBV19	.	TRBD2	15	TRBJ2-3	CASSIGGGGTDTQYF	TGTGCCAGTAGTATTGGCGGGGGTGGCACAGATACGCAGTATTTT
TRBV18	.	TRBD1	15	TRBJ1-2	CASSPGTGGIYGYTF	TGTGCCAGCTCACCAGGGACAGGGGGTATCTATGGCTACACCTTC
TRBV5-5	.	.	15	TRBJ2-5	CASSWDISKGETQYF	TGTGCCAGCAGCTGGGACATTTCGAAGGGAGAGACCCAGTACTTC
TRBV2	.	TRBD2	14	TRBJ2-7	CASRPSGGPSERYF	TGTGCCAGCAGGCCTAGCGGGGGCCCCTCTGAGAGGTACTTC
TRBV7-9	.	TRBD1	15	TRBJ2-7	CASTWDRDRKYEQYF	TGTGCCAGCACCTGGGACAGGGACCGAAAGTACGAGCAGTACTTC
TRBV7-6	.	.	14	TRBJ1-1	CASTLGVPNTEAFF	TGTGCCAGCACCCTAGGGGTGCCCAACACTGAAGCTTTCTTT
TRBV6-5	medium-sized	.	12	TRBJ1-5	CASSPFEGAQHF	TGTGCCAGCAGCCCCTTCGAGGGGGCCCAGCATTTT
TRBV7-9	.	.	13	TRBJ2-7	CASSLGDVAEQYF	TGTGCCAGCAGCTTGGGGGACGTGGCCGAGCAGTACTTC
TRBV6-5	.	.	15	TRBJ1-4	CASSYGGPGGEKLFF	TGTGCCAGCAGTTACGGGGGGCCGGGGGGTGAAAAACTGTTTTTT
TRBV18	.	TRBD1	15	TRBJ1-1	CASSPNRGLNTEAFF	TGTGCCAGCTCACCAAACAGGGGGCTCAACACTGAAGCTTTCTTT
TRBV19	.	.	13	TRBJ2-5	CASSSYREETQYF	TGTGCCAGTAGTAGTTATAGGGAAGAGACCCAGTACTTC
TRBV7-9	.	.	15	TRBJ2-5	CASSLGGPIQETQYF	TGTGCCAGCAGCTTAGGCGGACCTATCCAAGAGACCCAGTACTTC
TRBV6-5	.	.	16	TRBJ1-3	CASSYSTGTSGNTIYF	TGTGCCAGCAGTTATTCGACAGGCACCTCTGGAAACACCATATATTTT
TRBV4-1	.	.	20	TRBJ1-6	CASSQVASPPPFLGRSPLHF	TGCGCCAGCAGCCAAGTTGCATCACCGCCCCCTTTCCTGGGAAGATCACCCCTCCACTTT
TRBV7-9	few	TRBD1	14	TRBJ1-1	CASSVTAGGTEAFF	TGTGCCAGCAGCGTAACGGCAGGGGGCACTGAAGCTTTCTTT
TRBV6-5	.	.	13	TRBJ2-7	CASSYSRLHEQYF	TGTGCCAGCAGTTACTCAAGACTCCACGAGCAGTACTTC
TRBV2	.	.	10	TRBJ2-7	CASRTNEQYF	TGTGCCAGCAGAACGAACGAGCAGTACTTC
TRBV14	.	.	14	TRBJ1-1	CASSQLPMNTEAFF	TGTGCCAGCAGTCAGTTGCCCATGAACACTGAAGCTTTCTTT
TRBV29-1	.	.	10	TRBJ2-1	CSAGRDEQFF	TGCAGCGCCGGTCGGGATGAGCAGTTCTTC
TRBV7-9	few	TRBD2	15	TRBJ2-1	CASRPGTRRNNEQFF	TGTGCCAGCAGACCCGGGACTAGACGGAACAATGAGCAGTTCTTC
TRBV6-5	.	.	15	TRBJ1-4	CASSNHRVANEKLFF	TGTGCCAGCAGTAACCACAGGGTTGCTAATGAAAAACTGTTTTTT
TRBV25-1	.	.	13	TRBJ1-1	CASSPTGNTEAFF	TGTGCCAGCAGTCCGACAGGGAACACTGAAGCTTTCTTT
TRBV6-5	.	TRBD1	14	TRBJ2-7	CASRRTGRVGEQYF	TGTGCCAGCAGGCGGACAGGGCGTGTGGGAGAGCAGTACTTC
TRBV30	once	TRBD1	13	TRBJ1-2	CAWSYPGQGFYTF	TGTGCCTGGAGCTATCCGGGACAGGGATTTTACACCTTC
TRBV7-2	.	TRBD2	15	TRBJ2-7	CASSLVGSGAYEQYF	TGTGCCAGCAGCTTAGTGGGTAGCGGGGCCTACGAGCAGTACTTC
TRBV19	.	.	12	TRBJ1-2	CASSISSNGYTF	TGTGCCAGTAGTATAAGCAGCAATGGCTACACCTTC
TRBV6-5	.	TRBD2	14	TRBJ2-7	CASSYSMAGVEQYF	TGTGCCAGCAGTTACTCGATGGCGGGGGTTGAGCAGTACTTC
TRBV19	.	.	16	TRBJ1-1	CASSRDFSRWVTEAFF	TGTGCCAGTAGTCGGGACTTTTCCCGGTGGGTCACTGAAGCTTTCTTT
TRBV5-6	.	TRBD2	14	TRBJ2-4	CASSLGTRENIQYF	TGTGCCAGCAGCTTAGGGACTAGGGAAAACATTCAGTACTTC
TRBV5-1	once	.	16	TRBJ1-2	CASSTGQHAVNYGYTF	TGCGCCAGCAGCACCGGACAGCACGCCGTAAACTATGGCTACACCTTC
TRBV10-3	.	.	14	TRBJ2-3	CAIREGGNTDTQYF	TGTGCCATCAGAGAGGGGGGGAACACAGATACGCAGTATTTT
TRBV6-5	.	.	14	TRBJ1-1	CASSDPGLYTEAFF	TGTGCCAGCAGTGATCCAGGGTTGTACACTGAAGCTTTCTTT
TRBV7-2	.	.	13	TRBJ1-5	CASSLVMDQPQHF	TGTGCCAGCAGCTTAGTTATGGATCAGCCCCAGCATTTT
TRBV4-1	.	.	15	TRBJ1-5	CASSQEEGLNQPQHF	TGCGCCAGCAGCCAAGAGGAGGGGTTGAATCAGCCCCAGCATTTT
TRBV5-1	.	TRBD2	14	TRBJ2-1	CASQTSGRDNEQFF	TGCGCCAGCCAGACTAGCGGGAGGGACAATGAGCAGTTCTTC
TRBV12-5	few	TRBD2	18	TRBJ2-1	CASGFPQRGVSSYNEQFF	TGTGCTAGTGGTTTCCCCCAGCGGGGGGTGAGCTCCTACAATGAGCAGTTCTTC
TRBV30	.	.	14	TRBJ2-7	CAWVTLEGGLEQYF	TGTGCCTGGGTGACTTTGGAGGGGGGGCTCGAGCAGTACTTC